A selection of T cell receptor beta chains follows, all from one sample in a study of breast tumors, draining lymph nodes, adjacent tissues. TCRdb redid the calling of the multiplex PCR reads with MiXCR, one entry per CDR3 protein. The sample includes 20,000 to 30,000 distinct CDR3 sequences, under 30% of them seen just once. The source material was breast tumor tissue. The receptors here all came from a female donor with breast cancer. Some clones in this sample may be carry-over from other donors' samples. Both conserved end residues are part of each CDR3. The D gene is left open where the match is weak. Only part of the rows carry a size: once, few, many, or a class if the clone is expanded.

>.|TRBV20-1|TRBJ2-3|many
TGCAGTGCGGGGTCTTTGGATACGCAGTATTTT
CSAGSLDTQYF
>.|TRBV5-1|TRBJ2-7|many
TGCGCCAGCAGCTTGAAAGGGTTAGAGGGGTGGGACGAGCAGTACTTC
CASSLKGLEGWDEQYF
>TRBD2|TRBV27|TRBJ2-1|.
TGTGCCAGCAGTTTACTTGGAGCGGGACGCATATCGTTGGGTGAGCAGTTCTTC
CASSLLGAGRISLGEQFF
>.|TRBV6-9|TRBJ1-5|few
TGTGCCAGCACCAAATCCGAGGAGGGTCCCCCGGGATGCAATCAGCCCCAGCATTTT
CASTKSEEGPPGCNQPQHF
>TRBD1|TRBV28|TRBJ2-3|many
TGTGCCAGCAGCCTAGTGGGACAGGGGGTGAATACGCAGTATTTT
CASSLVGQGVNTQYF
>TRBD1|TRBV20-1|TRBJ2-7|.
TGCAGTGCTAGACCCGAACCGGGACAGGGGGCTCACGAGCAGTACTTC
CSARPEPGQGAHEQYF
>.|TRBV3-1|TRBJ1-6|many
TGTGCCAGCAGCCAGCAGGGTGCACCCCTCCACTTT
CASSQQGAPLHF
>.|TRBV6-4|TRBJ2-3|.
TGTGCCAGCAGTGAGACCGGCGGCACAGATACGCAGTATTTT
CASSETGGTDTQYF
>.|TRBV7-8|TRBJ1-6|many
TGTGCCAGCAGCTTAGAACGGTCAGGTCTTAATTCACCCCTCCACTTT
CASSLERSGLNSPLHF
>.|TRBV5-4|TRBJ2-1|many
TGTGCCAGCACCCAGGGGTGGGGGGTGAACAATGAGCAGTTCTTC
CASTQGWGVNNEQFF
>TRBD2|TRBV9|TRBJ2-4|many
TGTGCCAGCAGCACCTCTTCGGGGGGGAACATTCAGTACTTC
CASSTSSGGNIQYF
>.|TRBV28|TRBJ2-7|many
TGTGCCAGCAGGCAGGCATCTAAACCATACGAGCAGTACTTC
CASRQASKPYEQYF
>TRBD1|TRBV5-1|TRBJ2-7|.
TGCGCCAGCAGCTTGGTCCCACAGGGGCGGACCCACGAGCAGTACTTC
CASSLVPQGRTHEQYF
>TRBD1|TRBV9|TRBJ1-4|many
TGTGCCAGCTCTGGGACAGGAAAAAATGAAAAACTGTTTTTT
CASSGTGKNEKLFF
>.|TRBV12-3/TRBV12-4|TRBJ2-5|many
TGTGCCAGCAGTTTAGGGGAACCAGAGACCCAGTACTTC
CASSLGEPETQYF
>TRBD1|TRBV5-6|TRBJ1-2|many
TGTGCCAGCAGCTTGTCGTTGTCAGGGGGTCCCTCATTTCACTATAACTATGGCTACACCTTC
CASSLSLSGGPSFHYNYGYTF
>TRBD2|TRBV5-1|TRBJ2-7|medium-sized
TGCGCCAGCAGCGGACTAGCGGGAGGGCCCTACGAGCAGTACTTC
CASSGLAGGPYEQYF
>.|TRBV9|TRBJ1-6|many
TGTGCCAGCAGCGGTTATAATTCACCCCTCCACTTT
CASSGYNSPLHF
>.|TRBV7-9|TRBJ2-3|many
TGTGCCAGCAGCTACCTAGCTACCACAGATACGCAGTATTTT
CASSYLATTDTQYF
>TRBD1|TRBV20-1|TRBJ1-1|.
TGCAGTGCCATGACAGGGGGGACTGAAGCTTTCTTT
CSAMTGGTEAFF
>.|TRBV11-2|TRBJ2-5|many
TGTGCCAGCAGCTTAGAGGCCCGCACCCAGTACTTC
CASSLEARTQYF
>.|TRBV5-6|TRBJ1-3|many
TGTGCCAGCAGCCTCCCTCCGGGACAAGGGGGAAACACCATATATTTT
CASSLPPGQGGNTIYF
>.|TRBV5-1|TRBJ1-2|many
TGCGCCAGCAGCCAGGACGGTCTGAACTACGCTAACTATGGCTACACCTTC
CASSQDGLNYANYGYTF
>.|TRBV12-3/TRBV12-4|TRBJ2-2|many
TGTGCCAGCAGTTTGCCCGGGGATACGGCGAACACCGGGGAGCTGTTTTTT
CASSLPGDTANTGELFF
>TRBD1|TRBV28|TRBJ2-7|many
TGTGCCAGCAGTTTGCCGGGACAGGGGGTCTACGAGCAGTACTTC
CASSLPGQGVYEQYF
>TRBD2|TRBV20-1|TRBJ2-1|many
TGCAGTGCTAGAGATGCAGGGAGGGCTAGCAATGAGCAGTTCTTC
CSARDAGRASNEQFF
>.|TRBV10-2|TRBJ2-7|many
TGCGCCAGCAGTGTGACTAGATCCTACGAGCAGTACTTC
CASSVTRSYEQYF
>.|TRBV3-1|TRBJ1-5|.
TGTGCCAGCAGCCAAGTTTCGGGGACCCCTGGGAATCAGCCCCAGCATTTT
CASSQVSGTPGNQPQHF
>TRBD1|TRBV20-1|TRBJ1-5|many
TGCAGTGCGCGGACAGGGGGAAATAGCAATCAGCCCCAGCATTTT
CSARTGGNSNQPQHF
>.|TRBV6-5|TRBJ2-3|.
TGTGTCAGCAAGTCGACCACAGATACGCAGTATTTT
CVSKSTTDTQYF
>TRBD1|TRBV2|TRBJ2-2|medium-sized
TGTGCCAGCGACAGGGTTGGCACCGGGGAGCTGTTTTTT
CASDRVGTGELFF
>.|TRBV28|TRBJ2-2|.
TGTGCCAGCAGTTTGTTGTTAGGAGGGAACACCGGGGAGCTGTTTTTT
CASSLLLGGNTGELFF
>TRBD1|TRBV2|TRBJ2-7|medium-sized
TGTGCCAGCAGACCCCCGGGACAGGGCAGGTCCGAGGTCTACGAGCAGTACTTC
CASRPPGQGRSEVYEQYF
>TRBD2|TRBV19|TRBJ2-5|many
TGTGCCAGTAGCCCCGGGACTAGCGACCGGGGGACCCAGTACTTC
CASSPGTSDRGTQYF
>.|TRBV5-6|TRBJ2-7|many
TGTGCCAGCAGCTTCCCCAGCACCTACGAGCAGTACTTC
CASSFPSTYEQYF
>TRBD1|TRBV20-1|TRBJ1-6|.
TGCAGTGCCCGAACAGGGGATAATTCACCCCTCCACTTT
CSARTGDNSPLHF
>TRBD1|TRBV7-2|TRBJ1-1|.
TGTGCCAGCAGCCGTTACCCAGGGGGCGGCACTGAAGCTTTCTTT
CASSRYPGGGTEAFF
>TRBD1|TRBV10-3|TRBJ2-7|many
TGTGCCATCAGTGAGTCCCAGGGACAGGGCCTCCCCTACGAGCAGTACTTC
CAISESQGQGLPYEQYF
>.|TRBV7-9|TRBJ2-7|many
TGTGCCAGCAGCTTAGTGGCAGGGGGGGACGAGCAGTACTTC
CASSLVAGGDEQYF
>TRBD1|TRBV20-1|TRBJ2-1|many
TGCAGTGCTAGAGGAAATCGGGGACAGGGGTTCTTC
CSARGNRGQGFF
>.|TRBV19|TRBJ1-5|many
TGTGCCAGTAGTGACAACCTAAATCAGCCCCAGCATTTT
CASSDNLNQPQHF
>TRBD2|TRBV2|TRBJ2-3|many
TGTGCCAGCAGTGAGAGGTTGGTAGCGGGAGTGACAGATACGCAGTATTTT
CASSERLVAGVTDTQYF
>.|TRBV4-2|TRBJ2-1|many
TGTGCCAGCAGCCAAGATTTAAGCAACAATGAGCAGTTCTTC
CASSQDLSNNEQFF
>.|TRBV6-1|TRBJ1-2|many
TGTGCCAGCAGGGCAGAGCTCAACTATGGCTACACCTTC
CASRAELNYGYTF
>.|TRBV12-3/TRBV12-4|TRBJ2-1|many
TGTGCCAGCAGTTTTGGCTATGAGCAGTTCTTC
CASSFGYEQFF
>TRBD2|TRBV5-1|TRBJ2-3|many
TGCGCCAGCAGGGTTAGCGGGAGGGCAGCCTTCGGCACAGATACGCAGTATTTT
CASRVSGRAAFGTDTQYF
>.|TRBV7-9|TRBJ2-1|medium-sized
TGTGCCAGCACCAAAATCTTTAACAATGAGCAGTTCTTC
CASTKIFNNEQFF
>TRBD2|TRBV7-3|TRBJ2-3|many
TGTGCCAGCAGCGGAGGACTAGCGGGAGGCGCGGATACGCAGTATTTT
CASSGGLAGGADTQYF
>TRBD1|TRBV5-8|TRBJ2-3|many
TGTGCCAGCAGCTTGCGAGGACAGGGGGCAAGTACGCAGTATTTT
CASSLRGQGASTQYF
>.|TRBV2|TRBJ1-5|many
TGTGCCAGCAAGGAAGGGACACATGCTTATCAGCCCCAGCATTTT
CASKEGTHAYQPQHF
>TRBD1|TRBV7-6|TRBJ1-5|many
TGTGCCAGCAGCTTAGGGACAGGGGCCGGGCAGCCCCAGCATTTT
CASSLGTGAGQPQHF
>TRBD1|TRBV2|TRBJ2-6|many
TGTGCCAGCAGTCTGACAGGGGCTGGGGCCAACGTCCTGACTTTC
CASSLTGAGANVLTF
>.|TRBV9|TRBJ1-3|many
TGTGCCAGCAGCGCCCAGGTGGGGCGAGGAAACACCATATATTTT
CASSAQVGRGNTIYF
>.|TRBV5-1|TRBJ1-2|many
TGCGCCAGCAGCTTGGCCGTGGCCTATGGCTACACCTTC
CASSLAVAYGYTF
>.|TRBV20-1|TRBJ2-3|medium-sized
TGCAGTGCTAGAGTTTGGAGGGCAATGGATACGCAGTATTTT
CSARVWRAMDTQYF